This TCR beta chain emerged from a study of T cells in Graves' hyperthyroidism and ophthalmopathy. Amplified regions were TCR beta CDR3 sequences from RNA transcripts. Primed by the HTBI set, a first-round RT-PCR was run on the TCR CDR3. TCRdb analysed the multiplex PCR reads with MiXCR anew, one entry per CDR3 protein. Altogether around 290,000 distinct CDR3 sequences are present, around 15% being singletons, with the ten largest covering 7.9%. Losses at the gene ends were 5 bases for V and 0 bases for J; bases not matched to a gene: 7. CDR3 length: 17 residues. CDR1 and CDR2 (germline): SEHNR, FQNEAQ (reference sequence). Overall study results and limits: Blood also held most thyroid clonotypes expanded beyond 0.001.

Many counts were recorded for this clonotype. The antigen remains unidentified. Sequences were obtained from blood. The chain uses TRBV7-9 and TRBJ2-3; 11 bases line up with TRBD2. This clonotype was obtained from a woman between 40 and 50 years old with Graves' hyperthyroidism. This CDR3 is CASSPQLAGASTDTQYF. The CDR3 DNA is TGTGCCAGCAGCCCCCAACTAGCGGGAGCTAGCACAGATACGCAGTATTTT.